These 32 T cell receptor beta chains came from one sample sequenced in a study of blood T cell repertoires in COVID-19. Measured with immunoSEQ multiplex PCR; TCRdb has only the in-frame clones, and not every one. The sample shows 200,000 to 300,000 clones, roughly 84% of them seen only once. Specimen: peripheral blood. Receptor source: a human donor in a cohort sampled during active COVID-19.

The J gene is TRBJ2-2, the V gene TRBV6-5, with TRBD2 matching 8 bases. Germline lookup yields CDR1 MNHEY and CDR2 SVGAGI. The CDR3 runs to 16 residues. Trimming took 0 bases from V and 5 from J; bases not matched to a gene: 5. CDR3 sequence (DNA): TGTGCCAGCAGTTACTCGAGCGGGAGATGGACCGGGGAGCTGTTTTTT. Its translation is CASSYSSGRWTGELFF.

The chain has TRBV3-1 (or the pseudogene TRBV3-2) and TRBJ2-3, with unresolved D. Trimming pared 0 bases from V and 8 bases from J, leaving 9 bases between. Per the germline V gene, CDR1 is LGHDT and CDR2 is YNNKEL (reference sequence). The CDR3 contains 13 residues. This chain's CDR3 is CASSQEVRVTQYF. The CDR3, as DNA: TGTGCCAGCAGCCAAGAGGTGCGCGTTACGCAGTATTTT.

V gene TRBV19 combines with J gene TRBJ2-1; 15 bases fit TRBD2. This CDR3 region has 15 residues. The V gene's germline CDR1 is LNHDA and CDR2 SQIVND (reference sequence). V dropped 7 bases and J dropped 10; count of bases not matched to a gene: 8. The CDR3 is CASKPRTSGRAEQFF. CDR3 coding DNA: TGTGCCAGTAAACCCAGGACTAGCGGGAGGGCCGAGCAGTTCTTC.

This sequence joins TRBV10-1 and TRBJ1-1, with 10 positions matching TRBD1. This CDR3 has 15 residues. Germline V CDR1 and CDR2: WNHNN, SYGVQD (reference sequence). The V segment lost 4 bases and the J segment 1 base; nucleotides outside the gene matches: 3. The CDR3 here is CASSGGQGRNTEAFF. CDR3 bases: TGCGCCAGCAGTGGGGGACAGGGGAGGAACACTGAAGCTTTCTTT.

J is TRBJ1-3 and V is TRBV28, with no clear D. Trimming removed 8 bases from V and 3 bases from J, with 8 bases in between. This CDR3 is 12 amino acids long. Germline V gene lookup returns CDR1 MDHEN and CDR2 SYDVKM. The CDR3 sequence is CASAVSGNTIYF. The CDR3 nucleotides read TGTGCCAGCGCCGTGAGTGGAAACACCATATATTTT.

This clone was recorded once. CDR3 loop: CASSDLGGGLGLNIQYF. Written as DNA, the CDR3 is TGTGCCAGCAGTGATCTGGGGGGAGGACTAGGGTTAAACATTCAGTACTTC. The chain carries TRBV6-2 or TRBV6-3 and TRBJ2-4, with 7 bases identical to TRBD2. Germline trimming cut 5 bases from V and 6 bases from J; bases unmatched to any gene: 16. Germline CDR1 and CDR2: MNHEY and SVGEGT. CDR3 length: 17 amino acids.

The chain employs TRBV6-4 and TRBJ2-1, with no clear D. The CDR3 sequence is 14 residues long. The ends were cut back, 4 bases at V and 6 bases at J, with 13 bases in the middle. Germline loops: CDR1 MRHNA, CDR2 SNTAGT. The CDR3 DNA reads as TGTGCCAGCAGTGCCCTGAGTTCCACCAATGAGCAGTTCTTC. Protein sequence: CASSALSSTNEQFF.

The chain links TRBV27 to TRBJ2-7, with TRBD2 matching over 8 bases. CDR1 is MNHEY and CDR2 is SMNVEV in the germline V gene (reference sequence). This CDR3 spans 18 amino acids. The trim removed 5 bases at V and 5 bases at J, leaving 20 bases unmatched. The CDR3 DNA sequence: TGTGCCAGCAGTGGACTAGGCAGGTCTCGTCGGCGGGGGGACGAGCAGTACTTC. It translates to CASSGLGRSRRRGDEQYF.

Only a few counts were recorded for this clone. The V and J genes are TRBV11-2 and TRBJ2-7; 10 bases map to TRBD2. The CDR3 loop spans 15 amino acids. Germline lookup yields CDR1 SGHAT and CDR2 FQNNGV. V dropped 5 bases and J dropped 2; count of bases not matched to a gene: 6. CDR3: CASSPQRGGPYEQYF. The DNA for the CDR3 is TGTGCCAGCAGCCCCCAGCGGGGGGGCCCCTACGAGCAGTACTTC.

The CDR3 bases are TGTGCCAGCAGCCCAGACAGGGGGCGCACTGAAGCTTTCTTT. Encoded protein: CASSPDRGRTEAFF. This chain joins TRBV7-6 and TRBJ1-1, with 10 bases identical to TRBD1. V was clipped by 5 bases and J by 4 bases; unmatched bases: 4. There are 14 residues in the CDR3. Looked up from germline, CDR1 is SGHVS and CDR2 is FNYEAQ.

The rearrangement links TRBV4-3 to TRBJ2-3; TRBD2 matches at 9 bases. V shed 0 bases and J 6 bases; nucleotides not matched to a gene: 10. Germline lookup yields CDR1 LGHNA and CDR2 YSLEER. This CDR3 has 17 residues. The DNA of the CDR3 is TGCGCCAGCAGCCAAGATCAACGCGGGGGGGCCAAGGATACGCAGTATTTT. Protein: CASSQDQRGGAKDTQYF.

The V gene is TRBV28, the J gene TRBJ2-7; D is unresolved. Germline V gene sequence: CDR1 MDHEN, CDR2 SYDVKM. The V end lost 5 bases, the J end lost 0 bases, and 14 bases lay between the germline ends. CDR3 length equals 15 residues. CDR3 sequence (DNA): TGTGCCAGCAGTCCAATAACGGTACCCTCCTACGAGCAGTACTTC. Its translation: CASSPITVPSYEQYF. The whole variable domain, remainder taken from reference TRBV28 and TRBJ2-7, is DVKVTQSSRYLVKRTGEKVFLECVQDMDHENMFWYRQDPGLGLRLIYFSYDVKMKEKGDIPEGYSVSREKKERFSLILESASTNQTSMYLCASSPITVPSYEQYFGPGTRLTVT.

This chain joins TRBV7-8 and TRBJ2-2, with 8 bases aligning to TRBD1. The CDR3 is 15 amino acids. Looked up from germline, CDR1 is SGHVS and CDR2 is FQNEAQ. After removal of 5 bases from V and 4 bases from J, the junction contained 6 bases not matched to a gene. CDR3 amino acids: CASSGRQGSTGELFF. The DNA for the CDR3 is TGTGCCAGCAGCGGGCGACAGGGGAGCACCGGGGAGCTGTTTTTT. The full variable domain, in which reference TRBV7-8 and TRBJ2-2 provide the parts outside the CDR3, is GAGVSQSPRYKVAKRGQDVALRCDPISGHVSLFWYQQALGQGPEFLTYFQNEAQLDKSGLPSDRFFAERPEGSVSTLKIQRTQQEDSAVYLCASSGRQGSTGELFFGEGSRLTVL.

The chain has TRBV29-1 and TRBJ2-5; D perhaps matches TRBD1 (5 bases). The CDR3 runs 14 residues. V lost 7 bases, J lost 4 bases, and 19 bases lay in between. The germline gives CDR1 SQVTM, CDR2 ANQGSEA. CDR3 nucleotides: TGCAGCGCCCATAGTGAAGGGGTTGCAGAGACCCAGTACTTC. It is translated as CSAHSEGVAETQYF.

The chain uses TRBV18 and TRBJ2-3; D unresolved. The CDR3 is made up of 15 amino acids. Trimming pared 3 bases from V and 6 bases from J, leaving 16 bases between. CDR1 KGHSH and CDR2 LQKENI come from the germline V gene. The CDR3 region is CASSPASPGADTQYF. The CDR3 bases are TGTGCCAGCTCACCGGCTTCCCCCGGAGCGGATACGCAGTATTTT.

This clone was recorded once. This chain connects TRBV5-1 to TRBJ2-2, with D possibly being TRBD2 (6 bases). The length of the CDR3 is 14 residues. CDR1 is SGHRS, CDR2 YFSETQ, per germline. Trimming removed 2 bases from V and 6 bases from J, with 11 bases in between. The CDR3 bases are TGCGCCAGCAGCTTCACCGGGGACTCCGGGGAGCTGTTTTTT. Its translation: CASSFTGDSGELFF.

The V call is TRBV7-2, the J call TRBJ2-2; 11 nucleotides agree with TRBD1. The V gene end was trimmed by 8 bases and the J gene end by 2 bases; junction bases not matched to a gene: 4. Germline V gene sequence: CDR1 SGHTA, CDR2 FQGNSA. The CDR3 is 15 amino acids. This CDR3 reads CASSGQGGNTGELFF. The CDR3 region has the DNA TGTGCCAGCTCGGGACAGGGGGGCAACACCGGGGAGCTGTTTTTT.

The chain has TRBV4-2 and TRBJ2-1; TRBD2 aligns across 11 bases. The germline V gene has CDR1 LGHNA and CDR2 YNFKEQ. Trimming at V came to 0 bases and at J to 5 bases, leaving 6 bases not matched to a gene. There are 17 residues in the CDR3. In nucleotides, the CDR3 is TGTGCCAGCAGCCAAGAAAAGGGACTAGCGGACCACAATGAGCAGTTCTTC. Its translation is CASSQEKGLADHNEQFF.

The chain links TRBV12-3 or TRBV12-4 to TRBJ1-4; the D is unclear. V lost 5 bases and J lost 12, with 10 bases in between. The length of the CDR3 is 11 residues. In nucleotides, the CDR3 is TGTGCCAGCAGTAATGGGCGGGAACTGTTTTTT. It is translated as CASSNGRELFF.

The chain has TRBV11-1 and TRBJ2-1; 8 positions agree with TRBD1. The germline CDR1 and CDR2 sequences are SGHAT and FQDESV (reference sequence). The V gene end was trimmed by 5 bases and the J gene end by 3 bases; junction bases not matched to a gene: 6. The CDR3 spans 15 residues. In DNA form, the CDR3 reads TGTGCCAGCAGCCTACGCGGGACAGGCTACAATGAGCAGTTCTTC. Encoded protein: CASSLRGTGYNEQFF.

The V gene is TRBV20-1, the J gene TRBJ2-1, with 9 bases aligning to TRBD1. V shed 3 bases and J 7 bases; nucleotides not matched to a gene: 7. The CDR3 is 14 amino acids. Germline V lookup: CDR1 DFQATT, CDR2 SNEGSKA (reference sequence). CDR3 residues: CSASRQGVRNEQFF. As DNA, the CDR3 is TGCAGTGCTAGTAGACAGGGGGTAAGGAATGAGCAGTTCTTC.

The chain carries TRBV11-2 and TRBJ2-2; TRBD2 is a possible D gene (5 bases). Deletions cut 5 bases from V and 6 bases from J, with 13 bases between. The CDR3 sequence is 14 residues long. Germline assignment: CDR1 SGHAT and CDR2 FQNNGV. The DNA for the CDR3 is TGTGCCAGCAGCCGCGCCGGGGATCCCGGGGAGCTGTTTTTT. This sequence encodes CASSRAGDPGELFF.

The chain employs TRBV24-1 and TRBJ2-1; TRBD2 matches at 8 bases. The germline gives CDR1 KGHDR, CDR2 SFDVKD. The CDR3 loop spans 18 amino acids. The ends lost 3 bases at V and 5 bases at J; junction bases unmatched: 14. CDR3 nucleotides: TGTGCCACCAGTGATCCTACCAGGGCCGGGGGGGGCAACAATGAGCAGTTCTTC. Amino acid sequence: CATSDPTRAGGGNNEQFF.

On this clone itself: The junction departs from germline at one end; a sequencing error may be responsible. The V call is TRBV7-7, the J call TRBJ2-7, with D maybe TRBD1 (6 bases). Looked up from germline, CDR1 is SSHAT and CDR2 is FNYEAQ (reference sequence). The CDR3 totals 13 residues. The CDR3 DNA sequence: TGTGCTAGCAGCTTAGAGACAGGCCGCGAGCAGTACTTC. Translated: CASSLETGREQYF.

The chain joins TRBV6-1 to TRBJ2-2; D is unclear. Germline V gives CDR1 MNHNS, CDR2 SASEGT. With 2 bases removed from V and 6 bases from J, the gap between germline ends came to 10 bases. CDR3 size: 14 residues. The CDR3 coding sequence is TGTGCCAGCAGTGAATCCCGACTCGCCGGGGAGCTGTTTTTT. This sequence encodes CASSESRLAGELFF.

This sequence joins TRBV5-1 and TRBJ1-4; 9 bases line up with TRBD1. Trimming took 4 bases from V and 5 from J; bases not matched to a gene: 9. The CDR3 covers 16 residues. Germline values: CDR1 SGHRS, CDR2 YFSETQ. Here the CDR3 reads CASSRGSGTGNEKLFF. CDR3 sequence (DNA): TGCGCCAGCAGCCGGGGGTCCGGGACAGGGAATGAAAAACTGTTTTTT.

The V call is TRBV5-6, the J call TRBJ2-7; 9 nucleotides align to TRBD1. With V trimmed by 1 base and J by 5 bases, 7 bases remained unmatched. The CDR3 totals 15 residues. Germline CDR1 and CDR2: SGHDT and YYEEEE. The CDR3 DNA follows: TGTGCCAGCAGCTTGTACGGGACAGGGAGGGACGAGCAGTACTTC. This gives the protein CASSLYGTGRDEQYF.

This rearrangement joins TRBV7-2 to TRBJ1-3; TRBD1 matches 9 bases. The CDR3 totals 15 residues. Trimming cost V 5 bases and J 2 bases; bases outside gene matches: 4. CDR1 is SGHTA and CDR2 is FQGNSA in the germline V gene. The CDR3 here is CASSRDRAAGNTIYF. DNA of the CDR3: TGTGCCAGCAGCCGGGACAGGGCCGCTGGAAACACCATATATTTT.

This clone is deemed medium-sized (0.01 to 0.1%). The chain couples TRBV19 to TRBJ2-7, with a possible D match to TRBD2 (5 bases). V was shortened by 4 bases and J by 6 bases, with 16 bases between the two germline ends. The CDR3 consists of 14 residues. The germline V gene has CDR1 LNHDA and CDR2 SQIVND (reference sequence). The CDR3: CASSTNNPGVEQYF. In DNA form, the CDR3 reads TGTGCCAGTAGTACCAATAATCCCGGGGTCGAGCAGTACTTC.

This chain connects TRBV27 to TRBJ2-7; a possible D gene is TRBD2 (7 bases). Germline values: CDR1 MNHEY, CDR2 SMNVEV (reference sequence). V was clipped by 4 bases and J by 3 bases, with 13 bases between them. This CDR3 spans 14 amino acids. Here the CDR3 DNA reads TGTGCCAGCAGTTCCCGGGGGGCGGTCTACGAGCAGTACTTC. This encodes CASSSRGAVYEQYF.

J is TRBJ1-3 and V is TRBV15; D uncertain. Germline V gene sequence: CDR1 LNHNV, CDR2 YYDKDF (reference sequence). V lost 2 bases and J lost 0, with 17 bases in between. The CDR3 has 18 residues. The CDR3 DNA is TGTGCCACCAGCAGATCGGGTTTAGACGGGAACTCTGGAAACACCATATATTTT. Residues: CATSRSGLDGNSGNTIYF.

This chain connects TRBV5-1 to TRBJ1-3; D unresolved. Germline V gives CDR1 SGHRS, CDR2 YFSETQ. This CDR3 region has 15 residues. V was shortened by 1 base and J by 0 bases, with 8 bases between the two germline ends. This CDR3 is CASSLFSNSGNTIYF. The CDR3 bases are TGCGCCAGCAGCTTGTTCTCTAACTCTGGAAACACCATATATTTT.